The clone carrying this T cell receptor (beta chain) was observed at least ten times. This specimen belongs to a study of neurological immune-mediated disorders. The CDR3 spans 13 residues. Germline CDR1 SGDLS, CDR2 YYNGEE. Trimming took 2 bases from V and 1 from J, leaving 6 bases between them. Using its own MiXCR run on the 5' RACE reads, TCRdb lists one record per CDR3 protein. The sample carries 25,000 to 30,000 distinct CDR3 sequences, just over 6.5% recorded once. The chain is built from TRBV9 and TRBJ1-1; D not resolved. This sequence originates from a woman aged 50 to 65 in good health. Material for sequencing was PBMCs. CDR3 protein: CASSVTGNTEAFF. CDR3 nucleotide sequence: TGTGCCAGCAGCGTGACGGGGAACACTGAAGCTTTCTTT.